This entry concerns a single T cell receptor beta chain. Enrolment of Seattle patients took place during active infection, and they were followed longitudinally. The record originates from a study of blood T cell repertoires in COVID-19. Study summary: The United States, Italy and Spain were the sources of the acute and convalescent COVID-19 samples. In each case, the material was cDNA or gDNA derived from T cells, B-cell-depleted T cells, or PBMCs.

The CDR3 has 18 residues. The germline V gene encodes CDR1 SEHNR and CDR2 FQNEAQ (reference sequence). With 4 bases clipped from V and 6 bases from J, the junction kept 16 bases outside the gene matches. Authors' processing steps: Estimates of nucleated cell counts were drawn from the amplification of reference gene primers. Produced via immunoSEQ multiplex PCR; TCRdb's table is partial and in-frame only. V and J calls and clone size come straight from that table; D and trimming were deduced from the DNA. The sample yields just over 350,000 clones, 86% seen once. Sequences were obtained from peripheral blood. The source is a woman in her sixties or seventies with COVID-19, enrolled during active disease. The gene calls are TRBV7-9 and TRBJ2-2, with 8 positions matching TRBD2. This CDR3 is CASSSSGSGVFRAGELFF. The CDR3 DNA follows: TGTGCCAGCAGCTCTAGCGGTAGCGGGGTGTTTCGCGCCGGGGAGCTGTTTTTT.